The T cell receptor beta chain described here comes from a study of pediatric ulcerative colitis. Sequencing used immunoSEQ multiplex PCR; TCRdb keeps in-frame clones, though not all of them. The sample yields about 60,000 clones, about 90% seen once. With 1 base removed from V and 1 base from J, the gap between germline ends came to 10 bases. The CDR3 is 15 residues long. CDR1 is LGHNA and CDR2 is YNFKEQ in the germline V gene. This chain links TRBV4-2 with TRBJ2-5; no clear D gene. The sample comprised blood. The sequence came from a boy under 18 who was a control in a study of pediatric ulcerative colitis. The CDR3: CASSQGLGGQETQYF. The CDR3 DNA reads TGTGCCAGCAGCCAAGGGCTTGGCGGCCAAGAGACCCAGTACTTC.